The T cell receptor beta chain under discussion was sequenced for a study of shared clonotypes between healthy human individuals. Notes on the study in general: Naive subsets usually exceeded memory subsets in estimated richness.

In the case of this clone: Its antigen is not known.

Genomic DNA of every subset was divided equally among multiple immunoSEQ plates. As processed by the authors: In the immunoSEQ data, sequences were junction-only and lacked quality scores, so filtering differed. Using immunoSEQ multiplex PCR, the repertoire was profiled, and TCRdb retains in-frame clones only, with some absent. V and J calls and clone size are copied from that table; D and trimming were computed from the DNA. Of millions of clones in the sample, about 95% were seen once. Naive CD8 cells, CD45RO-negative and positively selected for CCR7, excluded terminally differentiated effector memory CD45RA+ cells. Donors included only healthy HIV-negative adults lacking recent acute infections or vaccinations. Germline CDR1 SGHNT, CDR2 YENEEA. This CDR3 region has 13 residues. The V gene lost 8 bases and the J gene lost 2 bases, with 11 bases spanning the gap.

The chain links TRBV11-3 to TRBJ2-3; weak D call: TRBD2 (7 bases). The source of this sequence is a man between 18 and 29 years old in good health. The sequenced sample consisted of naive CD8+ T cells sorted from blood. CDR3 bases: TGTGCCAGCGGGCGGGGGCCCACAGATACGCAGTATTTT. Its protein product is CASGRGPTDTQYF.